A single T cell receptor (beta chain) is shown here with its context. Its target is unknown. The data belong to a study of Tregs in tolerant kidney transplant recipients. General study findings and limits: Activated donor B cell expansion appeared to reveal the most relevant donor-specific TCRbeta repertoire. The small number of patients limits these findings pending further validation.

From germline, CDR1 is MNHNY and CDR2 SVGAGI (reference sequence). Trimming removed 0 bases at V and 4 bases at J, with 10 bases between. The CDR3 runs 15 residues. Produced via immunoSEQ multiplex PCR; TCRdb's table is partial and in-frame only. The data hold about 83,000 clones, with 95% to 98% observed a single time. The chain couples TRBV6-6 to TRBJ1-5; D not resolved. This clonotype originated in a human donor who received a combined kidney and bone marrow transplant. The sample in question was CD4+ T cells from blood, obtained before the transplant. The CDR3 reads CASSYSRLGNQPQHF. The CDR3, as DNA: TGTGCCAGCAGTTACTCGAGGTTGGGTAATCAGCCCCAGCATTTT.